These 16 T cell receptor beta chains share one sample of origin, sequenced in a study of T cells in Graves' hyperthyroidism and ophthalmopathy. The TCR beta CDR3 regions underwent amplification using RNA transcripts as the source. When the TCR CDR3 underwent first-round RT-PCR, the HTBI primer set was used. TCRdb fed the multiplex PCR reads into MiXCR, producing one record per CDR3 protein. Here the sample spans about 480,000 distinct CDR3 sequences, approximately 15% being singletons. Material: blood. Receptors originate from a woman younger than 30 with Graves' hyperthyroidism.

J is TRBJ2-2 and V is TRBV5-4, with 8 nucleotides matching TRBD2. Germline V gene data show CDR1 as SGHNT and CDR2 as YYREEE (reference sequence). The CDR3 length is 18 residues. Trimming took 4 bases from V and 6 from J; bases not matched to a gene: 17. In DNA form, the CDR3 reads TGTGCCAGCAGCCCTAATGGGGGTAGGGGACTAGTTCCCGGGGAGCTGTTTTTT. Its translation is CASSPNGGRGLVPGELFF. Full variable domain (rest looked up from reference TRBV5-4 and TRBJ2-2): ETGVTQSPTHLIKTRGQQVTLRCSSQSGHNTVSWYQQALGQGPQFIFQYYREEENGRGNFPPRFSGLQFPNYSSELNVNALELDDSALYLCASSPNGGRGLVPGELFFGEGSRLTVL.

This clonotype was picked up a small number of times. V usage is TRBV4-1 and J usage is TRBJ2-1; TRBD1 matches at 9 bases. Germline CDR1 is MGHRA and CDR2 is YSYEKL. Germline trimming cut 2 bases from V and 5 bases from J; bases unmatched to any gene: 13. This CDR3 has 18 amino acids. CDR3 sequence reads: CASSQIRDRARENNEQFF. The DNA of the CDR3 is TGCGCCAGCAGCCAAATCCGGGACAGGGCTCGGGAAAACAATGAGCAGTTCTTC.

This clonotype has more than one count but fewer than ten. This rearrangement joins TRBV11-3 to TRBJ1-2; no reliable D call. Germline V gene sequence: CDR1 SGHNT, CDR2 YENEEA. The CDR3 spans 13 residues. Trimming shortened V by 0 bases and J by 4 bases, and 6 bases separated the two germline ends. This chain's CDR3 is CASSLELAYGYTF. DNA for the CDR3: TGTGCCAGCAGCTTAGAATTAGCCTATGGCTACACCTTC.

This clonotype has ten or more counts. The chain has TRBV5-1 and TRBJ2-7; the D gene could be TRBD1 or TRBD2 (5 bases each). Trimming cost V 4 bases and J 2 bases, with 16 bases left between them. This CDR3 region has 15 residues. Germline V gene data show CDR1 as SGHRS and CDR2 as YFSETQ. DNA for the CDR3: TGCGCCAGCAGCCCATCCGGGACCTCGCCCTACGAGCAGTACGTC. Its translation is CASSPSGTSPYEQYV.

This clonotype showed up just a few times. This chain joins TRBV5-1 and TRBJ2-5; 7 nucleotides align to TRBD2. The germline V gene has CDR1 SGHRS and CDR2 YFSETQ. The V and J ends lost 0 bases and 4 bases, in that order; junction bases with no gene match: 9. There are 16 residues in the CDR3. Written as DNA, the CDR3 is TGCGCCAGCAGCTTGGGATCCAGCGGGAAGGGAGAGACCCAGTACTTC. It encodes CASSLGSSGKGETQYF.

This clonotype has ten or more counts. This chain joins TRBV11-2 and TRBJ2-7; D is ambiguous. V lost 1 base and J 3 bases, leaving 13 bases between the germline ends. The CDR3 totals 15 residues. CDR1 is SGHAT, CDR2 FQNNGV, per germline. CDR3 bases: TGTGCCAGCAGCTTAGCCCCTGGACCCAGCTACGAGCAGTACGTC. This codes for CASSLAPGPSYEQYV.

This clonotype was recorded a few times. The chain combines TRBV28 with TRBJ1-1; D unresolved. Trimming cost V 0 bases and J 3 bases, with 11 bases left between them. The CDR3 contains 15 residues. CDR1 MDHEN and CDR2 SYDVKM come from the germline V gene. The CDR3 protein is CASSLWTGIHTEAFF. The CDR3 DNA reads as TGTGCCAGCAGTTTATGGACGGGGATCCACACTGAAGCTTTCTTT.

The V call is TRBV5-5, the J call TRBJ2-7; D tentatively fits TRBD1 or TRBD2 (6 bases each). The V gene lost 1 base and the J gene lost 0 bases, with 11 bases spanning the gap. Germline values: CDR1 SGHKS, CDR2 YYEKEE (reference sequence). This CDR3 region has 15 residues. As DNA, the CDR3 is TGTGCCAGCAGCTTGTCTCGGGGGCCCTCCTACGAGCAGTACTTC. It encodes CASSLSRGPSYEQYF. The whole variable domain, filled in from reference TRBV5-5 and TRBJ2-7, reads DAGVTQSPTHLIKTRGQQVTLRCSPISGHKSVSWYQQVLGQGPQFIFQYYEKEERGRGNFPDRFSARQFPNYSSELNVNALLLGDSALYLCASSLSRGPSYEQYFGPGTRLTVT.

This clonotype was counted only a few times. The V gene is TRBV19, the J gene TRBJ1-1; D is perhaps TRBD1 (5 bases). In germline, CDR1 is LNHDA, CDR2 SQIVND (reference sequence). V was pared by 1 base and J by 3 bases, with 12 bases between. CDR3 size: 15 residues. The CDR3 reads CASSIVDTPYTEAFF. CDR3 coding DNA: TGTGCCAGTAGTATAGTGGACACACCCTACACTGAAGCTTTCTTT.

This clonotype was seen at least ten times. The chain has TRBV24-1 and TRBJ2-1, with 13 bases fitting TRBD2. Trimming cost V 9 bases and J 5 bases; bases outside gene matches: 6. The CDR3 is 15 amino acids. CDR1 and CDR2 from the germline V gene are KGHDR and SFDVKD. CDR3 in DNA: TGTGCCACCCAATCCGGGACTAGCGGGAACAATGAGCAGTTCTTC. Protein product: CATQSGTSGNNEQFF.

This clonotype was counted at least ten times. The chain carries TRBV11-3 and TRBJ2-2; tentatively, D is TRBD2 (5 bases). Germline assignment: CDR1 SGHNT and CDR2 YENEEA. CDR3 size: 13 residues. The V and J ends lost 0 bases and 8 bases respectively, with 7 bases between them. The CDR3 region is CASSLETGGELFF. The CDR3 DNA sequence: TGTGCCAGCAGCTTAGAAACGGGAGGGGAGCTGTTTTTT.

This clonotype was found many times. This CDR3 reads CSAHEGSGRGEQFF. The CDR3 coding sequence is TGCAGTGCTCACGAGGGTAGCGGGAGAGGTGAGCAGTTCTTC. The chain recombines TRBV20-1 with TRBJ2-1; TRBD2 matches at 9 bases. Germline V gene sequence: CDR1 DFQATT, CDR2 SNEGSKA (reference sequence). The CDR3 consists of 14 residues. V lost 5 bases, J lost 9 bases, and 11 bases stayed unmatched.

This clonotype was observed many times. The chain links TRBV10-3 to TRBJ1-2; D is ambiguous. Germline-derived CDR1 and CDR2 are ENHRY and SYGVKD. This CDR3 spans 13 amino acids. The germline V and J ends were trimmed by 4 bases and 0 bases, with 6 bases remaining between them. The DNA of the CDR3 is TGTGCCATCAGTGGACAATCTAACTATGGCTACACCTTC. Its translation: CAISGQSNYGYTF.

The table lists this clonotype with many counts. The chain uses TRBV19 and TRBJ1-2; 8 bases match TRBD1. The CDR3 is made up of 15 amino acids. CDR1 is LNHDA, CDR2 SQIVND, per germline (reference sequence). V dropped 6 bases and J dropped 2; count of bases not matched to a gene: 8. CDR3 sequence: CASRSTRDRNYGYTF. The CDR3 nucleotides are TGTGCCAGTAGATCAACCCGGGACAGGAACTATGGCTACACCTTC. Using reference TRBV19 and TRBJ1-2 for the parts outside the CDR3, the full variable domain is DGGITQSPKYLFRKEGQNVTLSCEQNLNHDAMYWYRQDPGQGLRLIYYSQIVNDFQKGDIAEGYSVSREKKESFPLTVTSAQKNPTAFYLCASRSTRDRNYGYTFGSGTRLTVV.

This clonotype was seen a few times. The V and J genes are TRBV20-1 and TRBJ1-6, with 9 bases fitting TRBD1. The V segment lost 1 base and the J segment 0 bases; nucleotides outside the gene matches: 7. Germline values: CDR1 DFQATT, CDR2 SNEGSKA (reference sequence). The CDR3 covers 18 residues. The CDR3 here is CSARGATGGSSYNSPLHF. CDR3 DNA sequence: TGCAGTGCTAGAGGAGCGACAGGGGGGAGCTCCTATAATTCACCCCTCCACTTT.

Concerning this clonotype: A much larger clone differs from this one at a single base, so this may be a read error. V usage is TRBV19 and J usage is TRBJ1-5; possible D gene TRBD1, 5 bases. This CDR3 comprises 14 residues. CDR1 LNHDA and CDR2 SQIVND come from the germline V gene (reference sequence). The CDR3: CVSTGGNGNQPQHF. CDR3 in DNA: TGTGTCAGTACCGGGGGGAACGGCAATCAGCCCCAGCATTTT.